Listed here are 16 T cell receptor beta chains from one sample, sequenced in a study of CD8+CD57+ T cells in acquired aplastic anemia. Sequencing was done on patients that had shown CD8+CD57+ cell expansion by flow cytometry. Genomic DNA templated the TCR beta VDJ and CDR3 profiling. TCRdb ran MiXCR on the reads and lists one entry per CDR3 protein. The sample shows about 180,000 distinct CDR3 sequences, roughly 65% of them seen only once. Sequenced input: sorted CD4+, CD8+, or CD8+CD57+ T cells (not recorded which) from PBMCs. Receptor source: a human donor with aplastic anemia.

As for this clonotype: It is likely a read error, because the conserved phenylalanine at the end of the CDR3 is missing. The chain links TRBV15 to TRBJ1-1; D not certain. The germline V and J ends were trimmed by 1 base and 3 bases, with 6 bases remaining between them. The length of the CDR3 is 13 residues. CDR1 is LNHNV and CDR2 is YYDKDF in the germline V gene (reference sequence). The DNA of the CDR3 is TGTGCCACCAGCAGAGGGGTGGACACTGAAGCTTTCCTT. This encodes CATSRGVDTEAFL.

CDR3 sequence (DNA): TGTGCCAGCAGCTTAAAGGACAGGGTCTCCTACGAGCAGTACTTC. Residues: CASSLKDRVSYEQYF. The gene calls are TRBV7-8 and TRBJ2-7, with 8 bases lining up with TRBD1. The CDR3 consists of 15 residues. CDR1 SGHVS and CDR2 FQNEAQ come from the germline V gene. V shed 2 bases and J 0 bases; nucleotides not matched to a gene: 3.

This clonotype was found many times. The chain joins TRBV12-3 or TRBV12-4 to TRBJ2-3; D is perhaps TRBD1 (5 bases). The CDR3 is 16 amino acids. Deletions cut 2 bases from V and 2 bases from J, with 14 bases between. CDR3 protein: CASSLPFGQNTDTQYF. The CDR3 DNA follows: TGTGCCAGCAGTTTACCCTTCGGACAAAACACAGATACGCAGTATTTT.

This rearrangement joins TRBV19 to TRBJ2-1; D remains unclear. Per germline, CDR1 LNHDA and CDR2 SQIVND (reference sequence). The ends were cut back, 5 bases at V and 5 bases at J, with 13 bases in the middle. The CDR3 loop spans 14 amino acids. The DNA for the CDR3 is TGTGCCAGTAGTTCCTGGACGGCCAACAATGAGCAGTTCTTC. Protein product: CASSSWTANNEQFF.

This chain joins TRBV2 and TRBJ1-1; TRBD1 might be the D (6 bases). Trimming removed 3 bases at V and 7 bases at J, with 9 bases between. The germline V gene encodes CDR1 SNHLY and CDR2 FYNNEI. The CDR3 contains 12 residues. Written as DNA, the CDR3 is TGTGCCAGCAGTGACTGGACAGTTGAAGCTTTCTTT. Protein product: CASSDWTVEAFF.

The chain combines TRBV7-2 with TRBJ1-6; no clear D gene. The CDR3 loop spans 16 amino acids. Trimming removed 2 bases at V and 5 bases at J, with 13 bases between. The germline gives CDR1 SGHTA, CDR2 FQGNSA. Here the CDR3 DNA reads TGTGCCAGCAGCTTAACGACGTCGGGGAATAATTCACCCCTCCACTTT. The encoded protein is CASSLTTSGNNSPLHF.

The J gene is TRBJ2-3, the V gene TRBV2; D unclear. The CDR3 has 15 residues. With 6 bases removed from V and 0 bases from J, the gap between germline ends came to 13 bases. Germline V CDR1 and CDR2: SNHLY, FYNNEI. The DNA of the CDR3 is TGTGCCAGCAGCCAACTCAACCCTAGCACAGATACGCAGTATTTT. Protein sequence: CASSQLNPSTDTQYF.

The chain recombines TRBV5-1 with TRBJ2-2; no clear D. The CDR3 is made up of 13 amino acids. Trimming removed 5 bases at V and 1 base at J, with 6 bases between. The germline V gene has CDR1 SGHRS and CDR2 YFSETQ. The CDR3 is CASRVENTGELFF. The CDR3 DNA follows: TGCGCCAGCAGAGTGGAGAACACCGGGGAGCTGTTTTTT.

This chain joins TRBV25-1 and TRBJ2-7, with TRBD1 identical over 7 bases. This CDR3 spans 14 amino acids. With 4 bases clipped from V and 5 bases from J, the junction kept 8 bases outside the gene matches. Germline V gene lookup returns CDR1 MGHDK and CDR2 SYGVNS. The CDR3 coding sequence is TGTGCCAGCAGTGTGCGAGACAGGGTGAACGAGCAGTACTTC. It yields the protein CASSVRDRVNEQYF.

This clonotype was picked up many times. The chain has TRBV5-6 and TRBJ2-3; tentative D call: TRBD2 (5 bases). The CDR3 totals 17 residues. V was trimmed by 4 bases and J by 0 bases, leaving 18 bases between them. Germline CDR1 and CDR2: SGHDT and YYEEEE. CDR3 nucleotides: TGTGCCAGCAGCGCAAGCGGATCAGCGGCTAGCACAGATACGCAGTATTTT. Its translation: CASSASGSAASTDTQYF.

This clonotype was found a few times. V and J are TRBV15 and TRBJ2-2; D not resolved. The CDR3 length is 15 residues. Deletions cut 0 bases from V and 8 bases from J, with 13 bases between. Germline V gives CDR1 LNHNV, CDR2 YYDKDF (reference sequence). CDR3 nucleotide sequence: TGTGCCACCAGCAGAGATCCTCCCTACGTAGGGGAGCTGTTTTTT. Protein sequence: CATSRDPPYVGELFF.

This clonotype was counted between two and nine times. Written as DNA, the CDR3 is TGTGCCAGCAGCGCCCAACCCAGGGGAGTAGAGTCACCCCTCCACTTT. This sequence encodes CASSAQPRGVESPLHF. The V gene is TRBV7-3, the J gene TRBJ1-6; TRBD1 might be the D (6 bases). Deletions cut 5 bases from V and 10 bases from J, with 21 bases between. CDR1 and CDR2 (germline): SGHTA, FQGTGA. The CDR3 covers 16 residues. Complete variable domain (other parts from reference TRBV7-3 and TRBJ1-6): GAGVSQTPSNKVTEKGKYVELRCDPISGHTALYWYRQSLGQGPEFLIYFQGTGAADDSGLPNDRFFAVRPEGSVSTLKIQRTERGDSAVYLCASSAQPRGVESPLHFGNGTRLTVT.

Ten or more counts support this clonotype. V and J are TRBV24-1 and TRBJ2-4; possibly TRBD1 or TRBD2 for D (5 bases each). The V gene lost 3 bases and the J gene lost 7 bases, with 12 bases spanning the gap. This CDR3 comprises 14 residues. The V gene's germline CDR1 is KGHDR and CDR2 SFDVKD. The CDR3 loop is CATSDPRERNIQYF. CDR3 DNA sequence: TGTGCCACCAGTGATCCCAGGGAGCGGAACATTCAGTACTTC.

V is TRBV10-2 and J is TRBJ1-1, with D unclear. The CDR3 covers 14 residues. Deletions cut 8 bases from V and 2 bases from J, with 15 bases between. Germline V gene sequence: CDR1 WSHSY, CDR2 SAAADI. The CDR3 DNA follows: TGCGCCAGCTGCCCGACCCTTGCAAACACTGAAGCTTTCTTT. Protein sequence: CASCPTLANTEAFF.

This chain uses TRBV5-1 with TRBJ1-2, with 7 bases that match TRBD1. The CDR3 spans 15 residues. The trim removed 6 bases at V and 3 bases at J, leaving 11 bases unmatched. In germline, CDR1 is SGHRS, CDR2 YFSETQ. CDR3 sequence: CASMADQGGYYGYTF. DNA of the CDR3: TGCGCCAGCATGGCAGATCAGGGGGGATACTATGGCTACACCTTC.

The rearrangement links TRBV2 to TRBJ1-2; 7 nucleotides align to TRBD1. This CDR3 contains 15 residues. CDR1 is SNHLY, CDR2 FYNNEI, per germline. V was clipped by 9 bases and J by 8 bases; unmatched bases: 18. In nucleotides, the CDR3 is TGTGCCAGTAGGGTAGCCGGGGAGGGGGCGGGAGGCTACACCTTC. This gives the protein CASRVAGEGAGGYTF.